This is a list of T cell receptor beta chains from one sample in a study of blood T cell repertoires in COVID-19. Generated by immunoSEQ multiplex PCR, the TCRdb table keeps only in-frame clones and is missing some. The sample holds 250,000 to 400,000 clones; around 87% are singletons and the top ten take 5.3%. Material for sequencing was PBMCs or T cells enriched from blood (not recorded which). These receptors originate from a woman in her 30s who had recovered from COVID-19. CDR3s include the opening cysteine and the closing phenylalanine or tryptophan. A D gene is named only where the DNA matches it firmly. Expanded clones get a size class; other rows say once, few or many, or leave the size out.

size,length,J,D,V,DNA,CDR3
-,16,TRBJ2-3,-,TRBV9,TGTGCCAGCAGCTTCTTTACAGGCAGAATCACAGATACGCAGTATTTT,CASSFFTGRITDTQYF
-,14,TRBJ2-1,TRBD1,TRBV7-9,TGTGCCAGCTCTCGAGGGGGCCGTGGTTATGAGCAGTTCTTC,CASSRGGRGYEQFF
-,11,TRBJ2-3,-,TRBV20-1,TGCAGTGCTAAGCGGGTCGAGCAGGAGTATTTT,CSAKRVEQEYF
-,17,TRBJ1-6,-,TRBV21-1,TGTGCCAGCAGCAAAGATAAGCAGGGGGCTGGTAATTCACCCCTCCACTTT,CASSKDKQGAGNSPLHF
-,14,TRBJ1-2,TRBD1,TRBV19,TGTGCCAGTAGAGTAGACAGGGGGTACCCTGGCTACACCTTC,CASRVDRGYPGYTF
-,15,TRBJ2-7,-,TRBV4-1,TGCGCCAGCAGCCAAGAGACAGCCGACTCCTACGAGCAGTACTTC,CASSQETADSYEQYF
-,13,TRBJ2-7,TRBD1,TRBV6-5,TGTGCCAGCAGCCTCACAGGGGGCCACGAGCAGTACTTC,CASSLTGGHEQYF
-,13,TRBJ2-1,-,TRBV5-1,TGCGCCAGCAGCTTGGCCCCGGGGGTGAAGCAGTTCTTC,CASSLAPGVKQFF
once,15,TRBJ1-6,TRBD1,TRBV2,TGTGCCAGCCAACCTTACCAACAGGGGGTAAGCCCCCTCCACTTT,CASQPYQQGVSPLHF
-,17,TRBJ1-5,TRBD1,TRBV6-2/TRBV6-3,TGTGCCAGCAGTTACTCGATGGGGACAGCCGGTAATCAGCCCCAGCATTTT,CASSYSMGTAGNQPQHF
-,15,TRBJ2-2,-,TRBV30,TGTGCCTGGAAAACAGGGTCAGCGAACACCGGGGAGCTGTTTTTT,CAWKTGSANTGELFF
few,14,TRBJ1-6,-,TRBV6-2/TRBV6-3,TGTGCCAGCAGTCCGGGATCGGGCAATTCACCCCTCCACTTT,CASSPGSGNSPLHF
-,12,TRBJ2-1,-,TRBV19,TGTGCCAGTAGCCTTCGGTACAATGAGCAGTTCTTC,CASSLRYNEQFF
-,14,TRBJ1-2,-,TRBV6-5,TGTGCCAGCAGTTACTCGGGTCTAGACTATGGCTACACCTTC,CASSYSGLDYGYTF
-,14,TRBJ1-2,TRBD1,TRBV4-3,TGCGCCAGCAGCCAAGGGACAGGCACCTATGGCTACACCTTC,CASSQGTGTYGYTF
-,15,TRBJ1-3,-,TRBV4-1,TGCGCCAGCAGCCCGATGGAGAGGGCTGGAAACACCATATATTTT,CASSPMERAGNTIYF
-,14,TRBJ1-1,-,TRBV9,TGTGCCAGCAGCGCAGACCCGGAGGTAGGTGAAGCTTTCTTT,CASSADPEVGEAFF
-,15,TRBJ2-3,-,TRBV7-9,TGTGCCAGCAGCCCAACACCTCGTCCGACAGATACGCAGTATTTT,CASSPTPRPTDTQYF
-,16,TRBJ1-2,-,TRBV29-1,TGCAGCGTTGAAGCATGGGACGTAAATAGGGGGTATGGCTACACCTTC,CSVEAWDVNRGYGYTF
once,15,TRBJ1-1,TRBD1,TRBV11-2,TGTGCCAGCAGCTTAGAAGGACAGGGCGGAACTGAAGCTTTCTTT,CASSLEGQGGTEAFF
-,13,TRBJ1-5,-,TRBV5-1,TGCGCCAGCAGCTATTCTGGCAATCAGCCCCAGCATTTT,CASSYSGNQPQHF
-,13,TRBJ2-6,-,TRBV6-5,TGTGCCAGCATCTTCGGGGGGGCCAACGTCCTGACTTTC,CASIFGGANVLTF
-,12,TRBJ1-2,TRBD1,TRBV14,TGTGCCAGCAGTTGGACAGGGAGTGGCTACACCTTC,CASSWTGSGYTF
-,15,TRBJ1-1,-,TRBV7-9,TGTGCCAGCACCATCCGGGGGGGAATGAACACTGAAGCTTTCTTT,CASTIRGGMNTEAFF
few,14,TRBJ1-1,-,TRBV9,TGTGCCAGCAGCGTAGCTACGGTGAACACTGAAGCTTTCTTT,CASSVATVNTEAFF
-,14,TRBJ1-5,TRBD1,TRBV19,TGTGCCAGTAGTAACGACAGGGGGAATCAGCCCCAGCATTTT,CASSNDRGNQPQHF
-,13,TRBJ2-7,TRBD1,TRBV28,TGTGCCGTCGGGACAGGCTTAACCTACGAGCAGTACTTC,CAVGTGLTYEQYF
once,17,TRBJ2-3,TRBD2,TRBV25-1,TGTGCCAGCAGTGACATCAGGCTAGCGGGGGTGACAGATACGCAGTATTTT,CASSDIRLAGVTDTQYF
-,17,TRBJ2-5,TRBD1,TRBV19,TGTGCCAGTAGCCCCTTCCCGAAAGACAGGGGACGGGAGACCCAGTACTTC,CASSPFPKDRGRETQYF
-,17,TRBJ1-3,TRBD1,TRBV28,TGTGCCAGCAGTTTATTGGTAGCCGGGACAGCCATAGCCACCATATATTTT,CASSLLVAGTAIATIYF